A selection of T cell receptor beta chains follows, all from one sample in a study of regulatory T cells in long-lasting Graves disease. From the multiplex PCR reads, TCRdb called clonotypes with MiXCR, one entry per CDR3 protein. Of over 400,000 distinct CDR3 sequences listed, about 14% were seen once; the top ten hold 17%. The data also belong to a second study, concerning T cells in Graves' hyperthyroidism and ophthalmopathy.

Sequences were derived from peripheral blood mononuclear cells (PBMCs), sampled at new diagnosis, from a patient treated with antithyroid drugs. Receptors were obtained from a woman aged 45-65 years with Graves disease. Both conserved end residues are part of each CDR3. Each record gives: CDR3 protein, CDR3 DNA, D gene, J gene, V gene, clone size. A D gene is named only where the DNA matches it firmly. Clone size is given for some rows only: seen once, a few or many times, or a class if the clone is expanded.

CDR3 protein: CASSGGTGLVGQETQYF
CDR3 DNA: TGTGCCAGCAGCGGGGGAACCGGACTAGTAGGCCAAGAGACCCAGTACTTC
D gene: TRBD2
J gene: TRBJ2-5
V gene: TRBV5-8
clone size: NA

CDR3 protein: CASSPPGDNEQFF
CDR3 DNA: TGTGCCAGCTCACCACCCGGTGACAATGAGCAGTTCTTC
D gene: NA
J gene: TRBJ2-1
V gene: TRBV7-9
clone size: many

CDR3 protein: CASSLLEAPAKNIQYF
CDR3 DNA: TGCGCCAGCAGCCTTTTAGAGGCCCCAGCCAAAAACATTCAGTACTTC
D gene: NA
J gene: TRBJ2-4
V gene: TRBV5-1
clone size: few

CDR3 protein: CASRLGLSSYNEQFF
CDR3 DNA: TGTGCCAGTAGGTTGGGCCTAAGCTCCTACAATGAGCAGTTCTTC
D gene: NA
J gene: TRBJ2-1
V gene: TRBV19
clone size: NA

CDR3 protein: CASSLSSLPYGYTF
CDR3 DNA: TGTGCCAGCAGTTTATCGAGCTTGCCCTATGGCTACACCTTC
D gene: NA
J gene: TRBJ1-2
V gene: TRBV27
clone size: many

CDR3 protein: CASSQEKRKGVNEQFF
CDR3 DNA: TGCGCCAGCAGCCAAGAAAAAAGGAAAGGGGTCAATGAGCAGTTCTTC
D gene: NA
J gene: TRBJ2-1
V gene: TRBV4-1
clone size: NA

CDR3 protein: CASSLFWTRGEQFF
CDR3 DNA: TGTGCCAGCAGTTTATTCTGGACCCGAGGTGAGCAGTTCTTC
D gene: NA
J gene: TRBJ2-1
V gene: TRBV28
clone size: many

CDR3 protein: CASSAQAGTEAFF
CDR3 DNA: TGTGCCAGCTCAGCGCAGGCGGGGACTGAAGCTTTCTTT
D gene: NA
J gene: TRBJ1-1
V gene: TRBV18
clone size: many

CDR3 protein: CASSDPGTEQTLSRNGYTF
CDR3 DNA: TGCGCCAGCAGTGACCCCGGGACCGAACAGACTTTGAGTCGAAATGGCTACACCTTC
D gene: NA
J gene: TRBJ1-2
V gene: TRBV10-2
clone size: NA

CDR3 protein: CASSVAGTEGAQYF
CDR3 DNA: TGTGCCAGCAGCGTAGCAGGGACTGAGGGGGCCCAGTACTTC
D gene: NA
J gene: TRBJ2-5
V gene: TRBV9
clone size: NA

CDR3 protein: CASSYSASVYRREGSYNEQFF
CDR3 DNA: TGTGCCAGCAGTTACTCCGCTTCCGTGTACAGGCGGGAGGGCTCCTACAATGAGCAGTTCTTC
D gene: TRBD2
J gene: TRBJ2-1
V gene: TRBV6-2/TRBV6-3
clone size: many

CDR3 protein: CASSQDQGAKSYNEQFF
CDR3 DNA: TGTGCCAGCAGCCAAGATCAGGGGGCGAAGTCCTACAATGAGCAGTTCTTC
D gene: TRBD1
J gene: TRBJ2-1
V gene: TRBV3-1
clone size: few

CDR3 protein: CASRRIPNTEAFF
CDR3 DNA: TGTGCCAGCAGGAGAATCCCGAACACTGAAGCTTTCTTT
D gene: NA
J gene: TRBJ1-1
V gene: TRBV28
clone size: many

CDR3 protein: CSATSGDYNEQFF
CDR3 DNA: TGCAGTGCTACTAGCGGGGATTACAATGAGCAGTTCTTC
D gene: TRBD2
J gene: TRBJ2-1
V gene: TRBV20-1
clone size: many

CDR3 protein: CASSYRRQESSYEQYF
CDR3 DNA: TGTGCCAGCAGTTACCGCCGACAGGAGAGCTCCTACGAGCAGTACTTC
D gene: NA
J gene: TRBJ2-7
V gene: TRBV6-2/TRBV6-3
clone size: few

CDR3 protein: CASSTRDGNTGELFF
CDR3 DNA: TGCGCCAGCAGCACCCGGGACGGGAACACCGGGGAGCTGTTTTTT
D gene: NA
J gene: TRBJ2-2
V gene: TRBV5-1
clone size: many

CDR3 protein: CAWRRSSYEQYF
CDR3 DNA: TGTGCCTGGAGGAGGAGCTCCTACGAGCAGTACTTC
D gene: NA
J gene: TRBJ2-7
V gene: TRBV30
clone size: many

CDR3 protein: CAWTMGGNTEAFF
CDR3 DNA: TGTGCCTGGACCATGGGAGGTAACACTGAAGCTTTCTTT
D gene: NA
J gene: TRBJ1-1
V gene: TRBV30
clone size: many

CDR3 protein: CASRYRDSTEAFF
CDR3 DNA: TGCGCCAGCAGATACCGGGACAGCACTGAAGCTTTCTTT
D gene: TRBD1
J gene: TRBJ1-1
V gene: TRBV5-1
clone size: many

CDR3 protein: CASRPQGASNQPQHF
CDR3 DNA: TGTGCCAGTAGACCACAGGGGGCTAGCAATCAGCCCCAGCATTTT
D gene: TRBD1
J gene: TRBJ1-5
V gene: TRBV19
clone size: few

CDR3 protein: CASSLEGASETQYF
CDR3 DNA: TGTGCCAGCAGCTTAGAGGGGGCTAGTGAGACCCAGTACTTC
D gene: TRBD1
J gene: TRBJ2-5
V gene: TRBV7-9
clone size: NA

CDR3 protein: CASRRTGGDEQYF
CDR3 DNA: TGTGCCAGCAGACGGACGGGGGGGGACGAGCAGTACTTC
D gene: TRBD2
J gene: TRBJ2-7
V gene: TRBV12-3/TRBV12-4
clone size: many

CDR3 protein: CASSAPRGNEQFF
CDR3 DNA: TGTGCCAGCAGCGCCCCTAGGGGCAATGAGCAGTTCTTC
D gene: NA
J gene: TRBJ2-1
V gene: TRBV9
clone size: few

CDR3 protein: CASSDSDAYEQYF
CDR3 DNA: TGCGCCAGCAGCGATAGCGATGCCTACGAGCAGTACTTC
D gene: NA
J gene: TRBJ2-7
V gene: TRBV5-1
clone size: many

CDR3 protein: CASSYRDSSYEQYF
CDR3 DNA: TGTGCCAGCAGTTACCGGGACAGCTCCTACGAGCAGTACTTC
D gene: TRBD1
J gene: TRBJ2-7
V gene: TRBV6-5
clone size: many

CDR3 protein: CASSPRGTNYGYTF
CDR3 DNA: TGTGCCAGCAGCCCCAGGGGTACTAACTATGGCTACACCTTC
D gene: NA
J gene: TRBJ1-2
V gene: TRBV13
clone size: few

CDR3 protein: CASSHPDKNTEAFF
CDR3 DNA: TGTGCCAGCAGCCATCCCGACAAAAACACTGAAGCTTTCTTT
D gene: NA
J gene: TRBJ1-1
V gene: TRBV7-9
clone size: many

CDR3 protein: CASSPGGLADTDTQYF
CDR3 DNA: TGTGCCAGCTCACCGGGGGGACTAGCAGACACAGATACGCAGTATTTT
D gene: TRBD2
J gene: TRBJ2-3
V gene: TRBV18
clone size: many

CDR3 protein: CASSQDLPGREYEQYF
CDR3 DNA: TGTGCCAGCAGCCAAGACCTTCCAGGGCGGGAGTACGAGCAGTACTTC
D gene: TRBD2
J gene: TRBJ2-7
V gene: TRBV3-1
clone size: few

CDR3 protein: CASSRTGTGGYNSPLHF
CDR3 DNA: TGTGCCAGCAGCCGAACCGGGACAGGCGGCTATAATTCACCCCTCCACTTT
D gene: TRBD1
J gene: TRBJ1-6
V gene: TRBV27
clone size: many

CDR3 protein: CASSFDPALGQFF
CDR3 DNA: TGTGCCAGCAGCTTTGACCCCGCTCTGGGGCAGTTCTTC
D gene: NA
J gene: TRBJ2-1
V gene: TRBV7-6
clone size: many

CDR3 protein: CASSYSTGGGQETQYF
CDR3 DNA: TGTGCCAGCAGTTACTCGACCGGGGGGGGGCAAGAGACCCAGTACTTC
D gene: TRBD2
J gene: TRBJ2-5
V gene: TRBV6-5
clone size: NA

CDR3 protein: CAGEGVIHNSPLHF
CDR3 DNA: TGTGCCGGAGAGGGGGTGATCCATAATTCACCCCTCCACTTT
D gene: NA
J gene: TRBJ1-6
V gene: TRBV30
clone size: NA

CDR3 protein: CASSPVQGSNEKLFF
CDR3 DNA: TGTGCCAGCTCACCAGTACAGGGTTCTAATGAAAAACTGTTTTTT
D gene: NA
J gene: TRBJ1-4
V gene: TRBV18
clone size: many

CDR3 protein: CASSLSVGRTSKNIQYF
CDR3 DNA: TGTGCCAGCAGTTTATCCGTGGGACGGACTTCCAAAAACATTCAGTACTTC
D gene: NA
J gene: TRBJ2-4
V gene: TRBV28
clone size: few

CDR3 protein: CAIFNAKNTEAFF
CDR3 DNA: TGTGCCATCTTTAATGCTAAGAACACTGAAGCTTTCTTT
D gene: NA
J gene: TRBJ1-1
V gene: TRBV10-3
clone size: many

CDR3 protein: CASSQGAADTQYF
CDR3 DNA: TGTGCCAGCAGTCAGGGGGCAGCGGATACGCAGTATTTT
D gene: TRBD1
J gene: TRBJ2-3
V gene: TRBV12-3/TRBV12-4
clone size: many

CDR3 protein: CASSQVQGTDLTDTQYF
CDR3 DNA: TGTGCCAGCAGCCAGGTTCAAGGGACAGATCTAACAGATACGCAGTATTTT
D gene: TRBD1
J gene: TRBJ2-3
V gene: TRBV14
clone size: NA

CDR3 protein: CASSLVAGGDNEQFF
CDR3 DNA: TGTGCCAGCAGCTTAGTAGCGGGAGGAGACAATGAGCAGTTCTTC
D gene: TRBD2
J gene: TRBJ2-1
V gene: TRBV11-2
clone size: NA

CDR3 protein: CATSEPGSGGRSQETQYF
CDR3 DNA: TGTGCCACCAGTGAACCTGGGAGCGGGGGTCGCTCCCAAGAGACCCAGTACTTC
D gene: TRBD2
J gene: TRBJ2-5
V gene: TRBV24-1
clone size: many

CDR3 protein: CAISRTQSVNGNQPQHF
CDR3 DNA: TGTGCCATCAGTCGGACGCAATCCGTTAATGGCAATCAGCCCCAGCATTTT
D gene: NA
J gene: TRBJ1-5
V gene: TRBV10-3
clone size: many

CDR3 protein: CASRQTSGSYNEQFF
CDR3 DNA: TGTGCCAGTAGGCAGACTAGCGGGAGCTACAATGAGCAGTTCTTC
D gene: TRBD2
J gene: TRBJ2-1
V gene: TRBV19
clone size: NA

CDR3 protein: CASSPGTGGVYGYTF
CDR3 DNA: TGTGCCAGCAGTCCAGGGACAGGGGGCGTCTATGGCTACACCTTC
D gene: TRBD1
J gene: TRBJ1-2
V gene: TRBV12-3/TRBV12-4
clone size: NA

CDR3 protein: CAWSVNEDQPQHF
CDR3 DNA: TGTGCCTGGAGTGTAAATGAGGATCAGCCCCAGCATTTT
D gene: NA
J gene: TRBJ1-5
V gene: TRBV30
clone size: few

CDR3 protein: CASSSSNRGREAFF
CDR3 DNA: TGTGCCAGCAGCTCTTCAAACCGGGGCCGCGAAGCTTTCTTT
D gene: NA
J gene: TRBJ1-1
V gene: TRBV5-4
clone size: NA

CDR3 protein: CASSYTVSLQPQHF
CDR3 DNA: TGTGCCAGCAGTTATACGGTCTCCCTCCAGCCCCAGCATTTT
D gene: NA
J gene: TRBJ1-5
V gene: TRBV28
clone size: many

CDR3 protein: CASSLVGRGSEQFF
CDR3 DNA: TGCGCCAGCAGCTTGGTGGGACGGGGCAGTGAGCAGTTCTTC
D gene: NA
J gene: TRBJ2-1
V gene: TRBV5-1
clone size: NA

CDR3 protein: CASGGGGTDTQYF
CDR3 DNA: TGTGCCAGCGGTGGTGGGGGCACAGATACGCAGTATTTT
D gene: NA
J gene: TRBJ2-3
V gene: TRBV28
clone size: many

CDR3 protein: CSARGTSGSTGETQYF
CDR3 DNA: TGCAGTGCTCGTGGGACTAGCGGGAGTACGGGAGAGACCCAGTACTTC
D gene: TRBD2
J gene: TRBJ2-5
V gene: TRBV20-1
clone size: NA

CDR3 protein: CASSLGGKGGAFF
CDR3 DNA: TGTGCCAGCAGTTTGGGGGGTAAGGGGGGAGCTTTCTTT
D gene: NA
J gene: TRBJ1-1
V gene: TRBV28
clone size: many

CDR3 protein: CASSPVYLGTSGRLEQFF
CDR3 DNA: TGTGCCAGCTCACCAGTGTATTTGGGGACTAGCGGGAGGCTTGAGCAGTTCTTC
D gene: TRBD2
J gene: TRBJ2-1
V gene: TRBV18
clone size: few

CDR3 protein: CASSFGGVRGYGYTF
CDR3 DNA: TGCGCCAGCAGCTTCGGAGGGGTAAGGGGCTATGGCTACACCTTC
D gene: NA
J gene: TRBJ1-2
V gene: TRBV5-1
clone size: NA